The 13 T cell receptor beta chains presented below share a single source sample, sequenced in a study of blood T cell repertoires in COVID-19. Only in-frame clones appear in the TCRdb table, and some are missing; sequencing was by immunoSEQ multiplex PCR. Of 200,000 to 300,000 clones listed, about 81% were seen once; the top ten hold under 15%. The sample was peripheral blood. The receptors shown here come from a woman aged 60-75 years with active or convalescent COVID-19.

J is TRBJ1-3 and V is TRBV5-3, with TRBD1 matching 9 bases. TRBV5-3 is flagged as an ORF with uncertain function. V shed 8 bases, J shed 0 bases, and the junction held 12 bases outside the gene matches. The CDR3 spans 17 residues. CDR3 region: CARNLGDRASSGNTIYF. The DNA for the CDR3 is TGTGCCAGGAACTTAGGGGACAGGGCCTCCTCTGGAAACACCATATATTTT.

This chain connects TRBV3-1 (or the pseudogene TRBV3-2) to TRBJ1-1, with 9 bases that match TRBD1. J lost 3 bases, V lost 1 base, and 9 bases had no gene match. Germline-derived CDR1 and CDR2 are LGHDT and YNNKEL (reference sequence). The CDR3 extends over 17 amino acids. The CDR3 loop reads CASSQAGTGSGDTEAFF. Written as DNA, the CDR3 is TGTGCCAGCAGCCAAGCCGGGACAGGGTCCGGGGACACTGAAGCTTTCTTT.

The chain recombines TRBV7-2 with TRBJ1-2, with 8 bases identical to TRBD1. CDR1 SGHTA and CDR2 FQGNSA come from the germline V gene. The CDR3 runs to 14 residues. V trimming: 1 base; J trimming: 3 bases; junction bases outside the gene matches: 1. The CDR3 loop is CASSLDRGDYGYTF. In nucleotides, the CDR3 is TGTGCCAGCAGCTTAGACAGGGGGGACTATGGCTACACCTTC.

The chain joins TRBV27 to TRBJ2-1, with TRBD1 matching 8 bases. Germline loops: CDR1 MNHEY, CDR2 SMNVEV (reference sequence). V shed 1 base and J 9 bases; nucleotides not matched to a gene: 5. The length of the CDR3 is 14 residues. CDR3 amino acids: CASSLWTGHSEQFF. CDR3 nucleotide sequence: TGTGCCAGCAGTTTATGGACAGGGCACTCTGAGCAGTTCTTC.

The chain carries TRBV18 and TRBJ2-1, with D perhaps matching TRBD1 (6 bases). This CDR3 spans 13 amino acids. V was cut by 5 bases and J by 5 bases, with 10 bases left in between. The germline CDR1 and CDR2 sequences are KGHSH and LQKENI. The CDR3 loop reads CASSSDRNNEQFF. In DNA, the CDR3 is TGTGCCAGCTCAAGCGACAGGAACAATGAGCAGTTCTTC.

V usage is TRBV30 and J usage is TRBJ1-5; no clear D. CDR1 is GTSNPN and CDR2 is SVGIG in the germline V gene (reference sequence). The length of the CDR3 is 12 residues. The V gene lost 0 bases and the J gene lost 15 bases, with 15 bases spanning the gap. Here the CDR3 reads CAWSVPAGRLHF. The CDR3 DNA reads as TGTGCCTGGAGTGTACCCGCAGGTAGGCTGCATTTT.

The sample holds one count of this clone. This sequence joins TRBV18 and TRBJ1-2; D is uncertain. V lost 1 base, J lost 4 bases, and 10 bases lay in between. CDR1 KGHSH and CDR2 LQKENI come from the germline V gene. CDR3 length equals 14 residues. CDR3 in DNA: TGTGCCAGCTCACCACAGTATTCTAGCTATGGCTACACCTTC. It translates to CASSPQYSSYGYTF.

The sample holds one count of this clone. The rearrangement links TRBV2 to TRBJ2-2; 8 bases map to TRBD2. The CDR3 is 15 amino acids. V shed 4 bases and J 4 bases; nucleotides not matched to a gene: 5. The germline gives CDR1 SNHLY, CDR2 FYNNEI. CDR3 in amino acids: CASSGLAGSTGELFF. The CDR3 bases are TGTGCCAGCAGTGGATTAGCGGGGTCCACCGGGGAGCTGTTTTTT.

V gene TRBV7-3 combines with J gene TRBJ2-2; the D gene is possibly TRBD2 (5 bases). The CDR3 covers 16 residues. V lost 2 bases and J 2 bases, leaving 12 bases between the germline ends. The germline V gene has CDR1 SGHTA and CDR2 FQGTGA. CDR3: CASSLEPSRNTGELFF. Here the CDR3 DNA reads TGTGCCAGCAGCTTAGAGCCTAGCAGAAACACCGGGGAGCTGTTTTTT.

This rearrangement joins TRBV27 to TRBJ1-2; D is undetermined. The CDR3 runs to 13 residues. Germline loops: CDR1 MNHEY, CDR2 SMNVEV (reference sequence). The V end was cut by 6 bases, the J end by 0 bases, with 8 bases between. The CDR3 reads CASRNSANYGYTF. The CDR3 nucleotides read TGTGCCAGCAGGAATTCGGCTAACTATGGCTACACCTTC.

The V gene is TRBV5-1, the J gene TRBJ2-2; D is possibly TRBD2 (5 bases). The germline V and J ends were trimmed by 0 bases and 7 bases, with 13 bases remaining between them. The germline CDR1 and CDR2 sequences are SGHRS and YFSETQ. This CDR3 has 15 amino acids. CDR3: CASSLGNPGFGELFF. DNA for the CDR3: TGCGCCAGCAGCTTGGGGAACCCGGGGTTCGGGGAGCTGTTTTTT.

V and J are TRBV5-6 and TRBJ2-3; 10 bases are shared with TRBD2. Germline V gene data show CDR1 as SGHDT and CDR2 as YYEEEE. The CDR3 has 17 residues. Losses at the gene ends were 3 bases for V and 5 bases for J; bases not matched to a gene: 12. This chain's CDR3 is CASSSRGLAGVLDTQYF. CDR3 nucleotide sequence: TGTGCCAGCAGCTCCAGGGGTCTAGCGGGGGTCCTAGATACGCAGTATTTT.

The rearrangement joins TRBV7-9 to TRBJ1-3, with a tentative D call TRBD1 (5 bases). The ends were cut back, 1 base at V and 2 bases at J, with 12 bases in the middle. This CDR3 region has 16 residues. The germline gives CDR1 SEHNR, CDR2 FQNEAQ (reference sequence). The CDR3 DNA follows: TGTGCCAGCAGCTTAGGGCGGCGCAGGGCTGGAAACACCATATATTTT. Protein product: CASSLGRRRAGNTIYF.